Shown below are 14 T cell receptor beta chains from a single sample sequenced in a study of cytomegalovirus exposure and HLA in healthy donors. Primers included in the PCR were 60 Vbeta and 13 Jbeta primers. Sequencing was performed with immunoSEQ multiplex PCR; in TCRdb, only in-frame clones are kept and a portion is missing. The profile shows 100,000 to 130,000 clones, approximately 79% of them singletons. Source material: PBMCs. Receptors were obtained from a middle-aged woman in good health and CMV-seropositive.

V and J are TRBV30 and TRBJ1-5; TRBD1 is a possible D gene (5 bases). CDR1 and CDR2 from the germline V gene are GTSNPN and SVGIG (reference sequence). The CDR3 runs 17 residues. V was pared by 2 bases and J by 3 bases, with 20 bases between. The CDR3 here is CAWSSNSAGYINQPQHF. DNA for the CDR3: TGTGCCTGGAGTTCTAACAGCGCAGGGTATATCAATCAGCCCCAGCATTTT.

The chain combines TRBV6-6 with TRBJ1-5, with TRBD1 as a possible D gene (5 bases). Germline V gene data show CDR1 as MNHNY and CDR2 as SVGAGI (reference sequence). V shed 7 bases and J shed 4 bases, with 11 bases lying between them. This CDR3 region has 13 residues. CDR3 sequence: CASTRDGNQPQHF. The CDR3 DNA reads TGTGCCAGCACCAGGGATGGAAATCAGCCCCAGCATTTT.

The gene calls are TRBV30 and TRBJ2-7, with 12 bases fitting TRBD1. The CDR3 is made up of 13 amino acids. V dropped 8 bases and J dropped 6; count of bases not matched to a gene: 8. Germline lookup yields CDR1 GTSNPN and CDR2 SVGIG (reference sequence). This chain's CDR3 is CAGNRDRGREQYF. The CDR3 coding sequence is TGTGCCGGCAACCGGGACAGGGGGCGCGAGCAGTACTTC.

The chain couples TRBV29-1 to TRBJ1-5; weak D call: TRBD1 (6 bases). This CDR3 is built from 14 residues. From germline, CDR1 is SQVTM and CDR2 ANQGSEA. V gave up 5 bases and J gave up 5 bases, with 16 bases separating them. DNA of the CDR3: TGCAGCGTTAAGGCAGGGGCGGATGATCAGCCCCAGCATTTT. Translated: CSVKAGADDQPQHF. The full variable domain, completed using reference TRBV29-1 and TRBJ1-5, is SAVISQKPSRDICQRGTSLTIQCQVDSQVTMMFWYRQQPGQSLTLIATANQGSEATYESGFVIDKFPISRPNLTFSTLTVSNMSPEDSSIYLCSVKAGADDQPQHFGDGTRLSIL.

This clone was found a few times. The genes are TRBV6-6 and TRBJ1-1, with TRBD1 identical over 7 bases. V gave up 6 bases and J gave up 1 base; unmatched junction bases: 5. Germline V gene sequence: CDR1 MNHNY, CDR2 SVGAGI (reference sequence). The CDR3 loop spans 14 amino acids. CDR3 DNA sequence: TGTGCCAGCAGGGCGGGACAGAAGAACACTGAAGCTTTCTTT. It encodes CASRAGQKNTEAFF.

V gene TRBV30 combines with J gene TRBJ1-5; 12 nucleotides agree with TRBD1. Germline lookup yields CDR1 GTSNPN and CDR2 SVGIG (reference sequence). The CDR3 is 18 amino acids. The V and J ends lost 7 bases and 6 bases, in that order; junction bases with no gene match: 19. This CDR3 is CASSPGTGGAIGSQPQHF. DNA for the CDR3: TGTGCCTCCTCCCCCGGGACAGGGGGCGCAATCGGAAGTCAGCCCCAGCATTTT.

The genes are TRBV19 and TRBJ1-6, with 8 positions matching TRBD1. The CDR3 is 15 residues long. Germline loops: CDR1 LNHDA, CDR2 SQIVND (reference sequence). J gave up 11 bases and V 3 bases, and 9 bases lay outside the gene matches. The CDR3: CASSIPGQGSAPLHF. The CDR3 DNA follows: TGTGCCAGTAGTATCCCCGGACAGGGAAGTGCACCCCTCCACTTT. Together with reference TRBV19 and TRBJ1-6, the CDR3 gives the full variable domain: DGGITQSPKYLFRKEGQNVTLSCEQNLNHDAMYWYRQDPGQGLRLIYYSQIVNDFQKGDIAEGYSVSREKKESFPLTVTSAQKNPTAFYLCASSIPGQGSAPLHFGNGTRLTVT.

This clone was counted only a few times. The V gene is TRBV27, the J gene TRBJ1-1; D uncertain. CDR1 is MNHEY, CDR2 SMNVEV, per germline (reference sequence). V gave up 5 bases and J gave up 4 bases, with 11 bases separating them. The CDR3 runs to 13 residues. The CDR3 reads CASSPPPGTEAFF. For the CDR3, the DNA is TGTGCCAGCAGTCCACCCCCGGGCACTGAAGCTTTCTTT.

This clone showed up just a few times. The chain is built from TRBV7-2 and TRBJ2-7; 9 nucleotides agree with TRBD1. CDR3 length equals 16 residues. The J segment lost 7 bases and the V segment lost 0 bases, leaving 10 bases of the junction unmatched. The germline gives CDR1 SGHTA, CDR2 FQGNSA. The CDR3 region is CASSLARGTGTREQYF. CDR3 DNA sequence: TGTGCCAGCAGCTTAGCGCGAGGGACAGGGACTCGGGAGCAGTACTTC.

The chain recombines TRBV6-5 with TRBJ1-5; 7 nucleotides align to TRBD1. Germline V gene sequence: CDR1 MNHEY, CDR2 SVGAGI. This CDR3 region has 15 residues. Trimming at V came to 4 bases and at J to 5 bases, leaving 8 bases not matched to a gene. The CDR3 DNA follows: TGTGCCAGCAGTTCCGACAGGGATAGGGATCAGCCCCAGCATTTT. Protein: CASSSDRDRDQPQHF.

This clone was found a few times. The chain carries TRBV5-1 and TRBJ1-4, with no clear D. The germline V and J ends were trimmed by 7 bases and 0 bases, with 10 bases remaining between them. Germline CDR1 and CDR2: SGHRS and YFSETQ. This CDR3 is built from 14 residues. CDR3 protein: CASRPQATNEKLFF. CDR3 sequence (DNA): TGCGCCAGCCGGCCTCAGGCAACTAATGAAAAACTGTTTTTT.

This rearrangement joins TRBV11-2 to TRBJ2-2; D may be TRBD1 (6 bases). CDR3 length: 16 amino acids. Trimming stripped 5 bases from V and 4 bases from J, with 17 bases between. Per the germline V gene, CDR1 is SGHAT and CDR2 is FQNNGV. The CDR3 nucleotides read TGTGCCAGCAGCCAAAACAGGGCGTGGTTCACCGGGGAGCTGTTTTTT. Its translation: CASSQNRAWFTGELFF.

The rearrangement links TRBV19 to TRBJ2-5, with 7 bases identical to TRBD1. CDR1 is LNHDA, CDR2 SQIVND, per germline (reference sequence). Trimming at V came to 6 bases and at J to 14 bases, leaving 15 bases not matched to a gene. This CDR3 has 13 residues. CDR3 loop: CASSPSDRQRSYF. The DNA of the CDR3 is TGTGCCAGTAGCCCCTCGGACAGGCAACGGTCCTACTTC.

For this clone: The same CDR3 arises from other DNA sequences in this sample as well. The chain combines TRBV5-1 with TRBJ1-5; 10 bases are a match to TRBD1. The ends lost 4 bases at V and 7 bases at J; junction bases unmatched: 5. This CDR3 is built from 14 residues. Germline CDR1 is SGHRS and CDR2 is YFSETQ. CDR3 coding DNA: TGCGCCAGCAGCCCGGACAGGGGGGGGCAGCCCCAGCATTTT. As protein: CASSPDRGGQPQHF.